This T cell receptor beta chain is drawn from a study of cytomegalovirus exposure and HLA in healthy donors. Whole-study results and caveats: The classifier was said to identify cytomegalovirus status with high specificity and sensitivity.

At the time of sampling, donors were nominally healthy, though unrecorded immune exposures were likely. Turning to this clone: Its antigen is currently unknown.

The PCR employed 60 Vbeta primers together with 13 Jbeta primers. This table comes from immunoSEQ multiplex PCR, and its TCRdb copy is limited to in-frame clones, with some not included. The sample carries 100,000 to 150,000 clones, about three quarters recorded once. Specimen: PBMCs. The sequence was obtained from a young man in good health and CMV-seronegative.

The CDR3, as DNA: TGTGCCAGCAGAATTGGACTAGCGGTCACAGATACGCAGTATTTT. This sequence encodes CASRIGLAVTDTQYF. The chain links TRBV5-4 to TRBJ2-3, with 10 positions matching TRBD2. The ends lost 5 bases at V and 2 bases at J; junction bases unmatched: 5. The CDR3 loop spans 15 amino acids. Germline-derived CDR1 and CDR2 are SGHNT and YYREEE (reference sequence).